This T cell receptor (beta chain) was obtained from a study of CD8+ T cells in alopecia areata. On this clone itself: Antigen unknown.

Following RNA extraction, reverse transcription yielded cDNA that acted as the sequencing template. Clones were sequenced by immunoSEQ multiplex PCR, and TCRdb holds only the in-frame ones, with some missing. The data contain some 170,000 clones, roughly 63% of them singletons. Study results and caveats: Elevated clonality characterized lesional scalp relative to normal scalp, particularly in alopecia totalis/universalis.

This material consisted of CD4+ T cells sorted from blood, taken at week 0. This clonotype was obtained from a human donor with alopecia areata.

The CDR3 DNA sequence: TGCAGCGTGGGGGCGGAAAACATTCAGTACTTC. Translated: CSVGAENIQYF. The chain joins TRBV29-1 to TRBJ2-4, with D maybe TRBD1 (6 bases). Trimming took off 6 bases at V and 5 bases at J, with 8 bases between the two ends. Per germline, CDR1 SQVTM and CDR2 ANQGSEA. CDR3 length: 11 residues.